This T cell receptor (beta chain) was sequenced in a study of post-analysis software for immune sequencing data. On the study more broadly: Multiple sclerosis in the patients followed relapsing-remitting, secondary progressive and progressive-relapsing courses. Overall study results and limits: Strong co-clustering by F measure was evident for samples that had been prepared in the same batch. TRBV segments more frequent in patients than in controls numbered several and included TRBV5-6, TRBV5-1 and TRBV20-1. The study found significantly lower normalized Chao1 diversity in multiple sclerosis patients than in controls.

The V gene's germline CDR1 is DFQATT and CDR2 SNEGSKA (reference sequence). The CDR3 consists of 16 residues. V shed 6 bases, J shed 2 bases, and the junction held 11 bases outside the gene matches. This clonotype was counted between two and nine times. Its antigen is unidentified. TCR beta libraries were prepared from cDNA with unique molecular identifiers. Roughly 500,000 cDNA molecules were obtained from around 1 to 10 million T cells. Each CDR3 protein gets one entry after TCRdb re-called the PCR reads with MiXCR. Seen here are 750,000 to 950,000 distinct CDR3 sequences, about 50% observed once, and the top ten hold over 4%.

The chain couples TRBV20-1 to TRBJ2-3; 10 bases fit TRBD1. The receptor was derived from a girl aged 5-17 years with multiple sclerosis. The sample comprised blood. The CDR3 bases are TGCAGTGCCCGAGAGTTTGGACAGGGGGTCACAGATACGCAGTATTTT. As protein: CSAREFGQGVTDTQYF.